This T cell receptor beta chain comes out of a study of vaccination effects on CD4 cells after COVID-19. Study findings and constraints: Few convalescent patients and no early post-infection timepoints were included in the study. Both infection-induced and vaccine-induced clones contracted markedly at late post-vaccination timepoints.

Method: immunoSEQ multiplex PCR; TCRdb's copy keeps in-frame clones and lacks some. The sample has about 15,000 clones, 65% to 80% seen once; the top ten hold about 26%. Before any sequencing was done, the ViraFEST assay used viral peptide pools to expand antigen-specific CD4+ T cells. Between days 10 and 11 of culture, CD4+ T cells were separated out. PCR confirmed that the person was infected with SARS-CoV-2 between March and December 2020. Participants got two doses of BNT162b2 or mRNA-1273 vaccine. Every well got around 1.9 million PBMC, which were grown with 8.5 to 10 IU/ml IL-2 and 9 to 10 ug/ml peptides. Both day 3 and day 7 saw half the medium replaced with IL-2 medium. About this clone itself: What it binds is unknown.

The sequencing here drew on CD4+ T cells from PBMCs cultured with HCoV-NL63 spike peptides, taken after COVID-19 vaccination. The clonotype comes from a human donor who had a prior SARS-CoV-2 infection.

CDR3 region: CASSRTGGNTEAFF. CDR3 coding DNA: TGTGCCAGCAGTAGGACAGGGGGGAACACTGAAGCTTTCTTT. V gene TRBV6-5 combines with J gene TRBJ1-1; 10 positions match TRBD1. J gave up 1 base and V 5 bases, and 1 base lay outside the gene matches. This CDR3 comprises 14 residues. Germline V gene data show CDR1 as MNHEY and CDR2 as SVGAGI.